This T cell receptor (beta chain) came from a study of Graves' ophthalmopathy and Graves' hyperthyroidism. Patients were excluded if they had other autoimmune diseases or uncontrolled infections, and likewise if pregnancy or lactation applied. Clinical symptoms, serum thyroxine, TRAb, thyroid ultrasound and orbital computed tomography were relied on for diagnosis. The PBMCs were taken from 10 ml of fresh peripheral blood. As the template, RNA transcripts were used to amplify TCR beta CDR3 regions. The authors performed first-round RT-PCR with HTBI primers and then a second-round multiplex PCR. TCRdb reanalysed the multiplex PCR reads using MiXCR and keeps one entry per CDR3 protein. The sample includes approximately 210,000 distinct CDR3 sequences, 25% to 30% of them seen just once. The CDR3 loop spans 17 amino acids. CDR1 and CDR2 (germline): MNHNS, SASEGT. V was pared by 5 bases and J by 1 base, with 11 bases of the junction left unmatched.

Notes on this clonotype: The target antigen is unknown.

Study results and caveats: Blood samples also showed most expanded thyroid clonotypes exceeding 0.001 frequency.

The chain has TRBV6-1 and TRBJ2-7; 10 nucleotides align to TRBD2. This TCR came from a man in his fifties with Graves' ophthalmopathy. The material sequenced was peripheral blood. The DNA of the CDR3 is TGTGCCAGCAGTCGAGCCGGTTGGACTAGCGGATCCTACGAGCAGTACTTC. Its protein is CASSRAGWTSGSYEQYF.